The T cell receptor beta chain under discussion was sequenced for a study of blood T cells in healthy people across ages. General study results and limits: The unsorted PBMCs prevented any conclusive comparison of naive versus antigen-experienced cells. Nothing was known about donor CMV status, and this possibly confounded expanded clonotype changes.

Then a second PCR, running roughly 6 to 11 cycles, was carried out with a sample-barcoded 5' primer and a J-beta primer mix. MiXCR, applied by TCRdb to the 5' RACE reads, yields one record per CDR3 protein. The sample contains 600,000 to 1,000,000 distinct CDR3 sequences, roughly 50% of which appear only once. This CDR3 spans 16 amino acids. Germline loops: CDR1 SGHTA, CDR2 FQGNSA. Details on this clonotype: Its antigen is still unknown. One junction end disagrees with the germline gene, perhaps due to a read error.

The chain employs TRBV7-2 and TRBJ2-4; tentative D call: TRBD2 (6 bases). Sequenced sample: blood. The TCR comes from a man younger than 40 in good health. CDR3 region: CASSLARLGAKNIQYF. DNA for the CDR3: TGTGCCAGCAGCCTAGCCCGACTAGGGGCCAAAAACATTCAGTACTTC.